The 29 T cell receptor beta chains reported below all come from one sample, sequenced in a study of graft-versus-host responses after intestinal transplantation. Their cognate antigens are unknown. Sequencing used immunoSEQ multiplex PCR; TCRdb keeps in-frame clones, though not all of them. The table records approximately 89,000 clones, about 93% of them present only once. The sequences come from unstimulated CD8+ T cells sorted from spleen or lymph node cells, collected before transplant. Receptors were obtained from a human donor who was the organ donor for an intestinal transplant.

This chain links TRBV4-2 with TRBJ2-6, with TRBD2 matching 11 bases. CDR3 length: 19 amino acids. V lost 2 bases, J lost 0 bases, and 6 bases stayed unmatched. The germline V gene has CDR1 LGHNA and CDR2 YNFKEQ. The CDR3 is CASSQIGLAGFSGANVLTF. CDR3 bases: TGTGCCAGCAGCCAAATCGGACTAGCGGGTTTCTCTGGGGCCAACGTCCTGACTTTC.

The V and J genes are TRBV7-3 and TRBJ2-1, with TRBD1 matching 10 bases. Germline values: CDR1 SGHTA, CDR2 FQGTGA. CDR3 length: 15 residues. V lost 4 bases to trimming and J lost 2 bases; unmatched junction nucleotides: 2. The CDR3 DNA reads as TGTGCCAGCAGCTCCGGGACAGGGGCCTACAATGAGCAGTTCTTC. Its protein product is CASSSGTGAYNEQFF.

The CDR3 spells CASRAGTGYNEQFF. CDR3 in DNA: TGTGCCAGCAGGGCCGGGACAGGTTACAATGAGCAGTTCTTC. This chain links TRBV5-6 with TRBJ2-1; 8 nucleotides match TRBD1. J gave up 4 bases and V 5 bases, and 5 bases lay outside the gene matches. This CDR3 spans 14 amino acids. Looked up from germline, CDR1 is SGHDT and CDR2 is YYEEEE.

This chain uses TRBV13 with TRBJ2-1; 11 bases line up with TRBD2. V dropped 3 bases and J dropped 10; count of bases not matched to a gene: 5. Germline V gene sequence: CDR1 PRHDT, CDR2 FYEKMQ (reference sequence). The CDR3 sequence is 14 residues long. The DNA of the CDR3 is TGTGCCAGCAGCTTCACTAGCGGGAGAAACGAGCAGTTCTTC. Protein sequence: CASSFTSGRNEQFF.

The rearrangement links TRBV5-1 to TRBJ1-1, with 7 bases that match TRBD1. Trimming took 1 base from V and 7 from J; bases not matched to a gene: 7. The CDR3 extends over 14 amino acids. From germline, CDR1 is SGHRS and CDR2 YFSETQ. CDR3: CASSLTGEYSEAFF. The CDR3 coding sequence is TGCGCCAGCAGCTTGACAGGGGAATACAGTGAAGCTTTCTTT.

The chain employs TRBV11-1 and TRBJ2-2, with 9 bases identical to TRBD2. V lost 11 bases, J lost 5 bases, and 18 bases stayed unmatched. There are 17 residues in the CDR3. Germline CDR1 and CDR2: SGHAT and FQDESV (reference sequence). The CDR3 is CAGNLAGTLDWTGELFF. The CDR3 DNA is TGTGCCGGGAACCTAGCGGGGACCCTGGATTGGACCGGGGAGCTGTTTTTT. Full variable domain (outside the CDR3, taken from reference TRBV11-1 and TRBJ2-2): EAEVAQSPRYKITEKSQAVAFWCDPISGHATLYWYRQILGQGPELLVQFQDESVVDDSQLPKDRFSAERLKGVDSTLKIQPAELGDSAMYLCAGNLAGTLDWTGELFFGEGSRLTVL.

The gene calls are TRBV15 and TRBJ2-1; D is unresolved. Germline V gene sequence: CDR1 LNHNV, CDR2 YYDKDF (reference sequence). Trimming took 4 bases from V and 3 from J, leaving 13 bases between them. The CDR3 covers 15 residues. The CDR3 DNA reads TGTGCCACCAGCACCACACGTTCCATCTACAATGAGCAGTTCTTC. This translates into CATSTTRSIYNEQFF.

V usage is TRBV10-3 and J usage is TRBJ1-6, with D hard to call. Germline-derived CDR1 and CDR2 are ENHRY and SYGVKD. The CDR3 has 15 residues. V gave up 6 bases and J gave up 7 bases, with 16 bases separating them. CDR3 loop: CAIRGTRTRNSPLHF. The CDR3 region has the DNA TGTGCCATCAGGGGTACTAGGACGAGAAATTCACCCCTCCACTTT.

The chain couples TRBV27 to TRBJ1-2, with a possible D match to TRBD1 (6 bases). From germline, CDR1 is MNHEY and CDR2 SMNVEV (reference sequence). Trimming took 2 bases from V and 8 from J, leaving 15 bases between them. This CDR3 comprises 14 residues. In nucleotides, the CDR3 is TGTGCCAGCAGTTTAAGGGTGGGACAAATCGGCTACACCTTC. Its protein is CASSLRVGQIGYTF.

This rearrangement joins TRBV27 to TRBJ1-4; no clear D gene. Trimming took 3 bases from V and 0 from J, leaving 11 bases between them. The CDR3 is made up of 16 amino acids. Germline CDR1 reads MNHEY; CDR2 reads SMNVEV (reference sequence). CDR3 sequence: CASSFYGSATNEKLFF. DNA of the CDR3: TGTGCCAGCAGTTTTTACGGGTCCGCAACTAATGAAAAACTGTTTTTT.

CDR3 in DNA: TGTGCCAGCAGCTTGGGATGGGGGGAGGCCTACGAGCAGTACTTC. It yields the protein CASSLGWGEAYEQYF. V is TRBV5-6 and J is TRBJ2-7, with D maybe TRBD2 (6 bases). The CDR3 is 15 amino acids. Germline assignment: CDR1 SGHDT and CDR2 YYEEEE. The ends were cut back, 0 bases at V and 2 bases at J, with 12 bases in the middle. Based on the CDR3 plus reference TRBV5-6 and TRBJ2-7, the full variable domain is DAGVTQSPTHLIKTRGQQVTLRCSPKSGHDTVSWYQQALGQGPQFIFQYYEEEERQRGNFPDRFSGHQFPNYSSELNVNALLLGDSALYLCASSLGWGEAYEQYFGPGTRLTVT.

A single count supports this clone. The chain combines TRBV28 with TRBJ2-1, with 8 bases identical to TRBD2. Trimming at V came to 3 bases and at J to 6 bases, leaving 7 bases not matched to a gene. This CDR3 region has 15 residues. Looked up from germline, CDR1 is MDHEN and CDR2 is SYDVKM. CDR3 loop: CASSFLAGRINEQFF. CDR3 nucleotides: TGTGCCAGCAGTTTCTTAGCGGGACGCATCAATGAGCAGTTCTTC.

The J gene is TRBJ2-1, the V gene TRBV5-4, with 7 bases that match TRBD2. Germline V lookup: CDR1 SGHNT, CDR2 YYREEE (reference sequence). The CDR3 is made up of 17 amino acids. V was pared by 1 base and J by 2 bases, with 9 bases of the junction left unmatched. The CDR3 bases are TGTGCCAGCAGCTTGCTTGCTAGCGGTGGAGCCTACAATGAGCAGTTCTTC. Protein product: CASSLLASGGAYNEQFF.

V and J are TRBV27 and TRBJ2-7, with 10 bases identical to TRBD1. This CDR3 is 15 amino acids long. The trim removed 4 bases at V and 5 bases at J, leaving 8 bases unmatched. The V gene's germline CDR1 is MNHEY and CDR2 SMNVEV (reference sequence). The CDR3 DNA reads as TGTGCCAGCAGTTCTACCGGGACAGGGGCCGACGAGCAGTACTTC. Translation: CASSSTGTGADEQYF.

The CDR3 sequence is CASSPRLASGYEQYF. The CDR3 nucleotides are TGTGCCAGCAGTCCTCGACTAGCTTCGGGATACGAGCAGTACTTC. This sequence joins TRBV6-5 and TRBJ2-7, with 7 bases aligning to TRBD2. Trimming removed 5 bases from V and 4 bases from J; junction bases left unmatched: 11. CDR1 MNHEY and CDR2 SVGAGI come from the germline V gene. The CDR3 covers 15 residues.

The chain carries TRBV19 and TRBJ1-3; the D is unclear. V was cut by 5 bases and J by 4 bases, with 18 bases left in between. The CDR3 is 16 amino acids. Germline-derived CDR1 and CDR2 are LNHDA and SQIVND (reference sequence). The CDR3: CASSRIGRTGGNTIYF. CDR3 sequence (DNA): TGTGCCAGTAGTCGGATTGGCAGGACGGGGGGAAACACCATATATTTT.

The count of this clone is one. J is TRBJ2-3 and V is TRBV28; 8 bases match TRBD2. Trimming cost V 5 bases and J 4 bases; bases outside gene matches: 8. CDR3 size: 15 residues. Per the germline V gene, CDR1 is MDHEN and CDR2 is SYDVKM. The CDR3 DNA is TGTGCCAGCAGTCCTCTTAGCGGGATTGCAGATACGCAGTATTTT. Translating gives CASSPLSGIADTQYF. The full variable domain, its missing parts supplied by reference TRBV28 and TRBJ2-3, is DVKVTQSSRYLVKRTGEKVFLECVQDMDHENMFWYRQDPGLGLRLIYFSYDVKMKEKGDIPEGYSVSREKKERFSLILESASTNQTSMYLCASSPLSGIADTQYFGPGTRLTVL.

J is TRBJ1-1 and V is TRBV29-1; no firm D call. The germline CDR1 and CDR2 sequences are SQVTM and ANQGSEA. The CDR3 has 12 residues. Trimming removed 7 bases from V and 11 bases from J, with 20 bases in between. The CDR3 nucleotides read TGCAGCGCCGGGAGGGCGATACCCGGGGCTTTCTTT. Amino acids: CSAGRAIPGAFF. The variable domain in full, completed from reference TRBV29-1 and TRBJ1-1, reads SAVISQKPSRDICQRGTSLTIQCQVDSQVTMMFWYRQQPGQSLTLIATANQGSEATYESGFVIDKFPISRPNLTFSTLTVSNMSPEDSSIYLCSAGRAIPGAFFGQGTRLTVV.

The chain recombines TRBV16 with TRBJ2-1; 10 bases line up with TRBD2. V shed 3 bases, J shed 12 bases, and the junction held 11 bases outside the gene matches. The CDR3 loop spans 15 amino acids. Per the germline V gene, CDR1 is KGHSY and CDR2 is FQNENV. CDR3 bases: TGTGCCAGCAGCCAGGGGCTAGCGGGAGATGCCGGGCAGTTCTTC. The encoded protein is CASSQGLAGDAGQFF.

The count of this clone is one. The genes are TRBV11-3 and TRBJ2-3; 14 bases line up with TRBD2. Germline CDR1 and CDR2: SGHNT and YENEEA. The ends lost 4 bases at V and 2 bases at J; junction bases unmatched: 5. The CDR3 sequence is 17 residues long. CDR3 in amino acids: CASSSGLAGGLTDTQYF. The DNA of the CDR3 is TGTGCCAGCAGCTCCGGACTAGCGGGGGGACTCACAGATACGCAGTATTTT.

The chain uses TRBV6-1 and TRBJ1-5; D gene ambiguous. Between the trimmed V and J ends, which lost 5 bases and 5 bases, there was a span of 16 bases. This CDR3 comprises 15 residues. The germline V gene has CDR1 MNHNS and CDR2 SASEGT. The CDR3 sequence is CASSKFRGRDQPQHF. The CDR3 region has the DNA TGTGCCAGCAGTAAGTTCCGGGGTAGGGATCAGCCCCAGCATTTT.

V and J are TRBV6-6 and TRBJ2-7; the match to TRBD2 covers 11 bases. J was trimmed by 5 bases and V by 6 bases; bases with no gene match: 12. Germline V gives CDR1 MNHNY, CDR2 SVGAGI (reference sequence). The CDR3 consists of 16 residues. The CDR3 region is CASSPGLAGNFHEQYF. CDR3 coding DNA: TGTGCCAGCAGCCCCGGACTAGCGGGCAATTTCCACGAGCAGTACTTC.

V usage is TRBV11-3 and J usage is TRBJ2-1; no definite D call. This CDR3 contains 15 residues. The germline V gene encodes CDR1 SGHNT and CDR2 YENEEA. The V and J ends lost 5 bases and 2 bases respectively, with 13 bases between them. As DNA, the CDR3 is TGTGCCAGCAGCAGCCAGGCCATTCCCTACAATGAGCAGTTCTTC. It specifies CASSSQAIPYNEQFF.

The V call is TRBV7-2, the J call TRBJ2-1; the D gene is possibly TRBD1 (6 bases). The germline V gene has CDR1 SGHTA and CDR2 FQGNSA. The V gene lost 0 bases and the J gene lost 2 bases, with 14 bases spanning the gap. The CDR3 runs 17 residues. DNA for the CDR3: TGTGCCAGCAGCTTAGCGGTTCGGGCAGGGGCCTACAATGAGCAGTTCTTC. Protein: CASSLAVRAGAYNEQFF.

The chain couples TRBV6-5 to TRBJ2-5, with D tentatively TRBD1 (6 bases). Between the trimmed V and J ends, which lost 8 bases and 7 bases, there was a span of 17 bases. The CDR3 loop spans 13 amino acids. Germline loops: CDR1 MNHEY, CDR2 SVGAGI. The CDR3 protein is CASSQGSGPTQYF. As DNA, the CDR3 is TGTGCCAGCTCGCAGGGGTCCGGGCCGACCCAGTACTTC.

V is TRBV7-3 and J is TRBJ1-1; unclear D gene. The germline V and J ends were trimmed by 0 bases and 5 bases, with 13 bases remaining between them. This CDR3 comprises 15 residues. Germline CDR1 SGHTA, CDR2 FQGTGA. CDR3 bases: TGTGCCAGCAGCTTAACCCTCCGGCCAGGTACTGAAGCTTTCTTT. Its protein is CASSLTLRPGTEAFF. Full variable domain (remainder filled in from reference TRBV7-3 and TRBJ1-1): GAGVSQTPSNKVTEKGKYVELRCDPISGHTALYWYRQSLGQGPEFLIYFQGTGAADDSGLPNDRFFAVRPEGSVSTLKIQRTERGDSAVYLCASSLTLRPGTEAFFGQGTRLTVV.

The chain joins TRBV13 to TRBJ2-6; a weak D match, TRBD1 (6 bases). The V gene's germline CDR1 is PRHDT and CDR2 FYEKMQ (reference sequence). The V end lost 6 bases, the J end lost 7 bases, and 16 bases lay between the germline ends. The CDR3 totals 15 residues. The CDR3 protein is CASSSLDSGANVLTF. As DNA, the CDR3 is TGTGCCAGCAGTTCTCTGGACAGCGGAGCCAACGTCCTGACTTTC.

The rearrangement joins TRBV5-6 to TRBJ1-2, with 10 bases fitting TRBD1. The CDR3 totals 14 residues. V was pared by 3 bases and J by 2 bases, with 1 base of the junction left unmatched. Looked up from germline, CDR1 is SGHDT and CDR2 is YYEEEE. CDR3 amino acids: CASSWGQGNYGYTF. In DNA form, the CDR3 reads TGTGCCAGCAGCTGGGGACAGGGGAACTATGGCTACACCTTC.

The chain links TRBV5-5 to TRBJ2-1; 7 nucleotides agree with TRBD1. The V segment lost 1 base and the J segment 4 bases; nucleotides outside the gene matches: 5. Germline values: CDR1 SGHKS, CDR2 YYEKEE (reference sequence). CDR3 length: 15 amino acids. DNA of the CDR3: TGTGCCAGCAGCTTGCGTCAGGGGGTGTACAATGAGCAGTTCTTC. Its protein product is CASSLRQGVYNEQFF.